The 10 T cell receptor beta chains below come from one sample, sequenced in a study of control samples from healthy donors and cancer patients. Method: immunoSEQ multiplex PCR; TCRdb's copy keeps in-frame clones and lacks some. The table shows about 120,000 clones, with about 90% occurring only once. What was sequenced was blood. These receptors were taken from a man between 60 and 75 years old in good health.

This chain connects TRBV18 to TRBJ2-2, with a possible D match to TRBD1 (6 bases). The V gene lost 1 base and the J gene lost 6 bases, with 6 bases spanning the gap. Germline lookup yields CDR1 KGHSH and CDR2 LQKENI. The CDR3 has 13 residues. The CDR3 DNA follows: TGTGCCAGCTCACCACAGGGGGCCGGGGAGCTGTTTTTT. It yields the protein CASSPQGAGELFF.

The V and J genes are TRBV24-1 and TRBJ1-3, with a possible D match to TRBD1 (5 bases). The CDR3 runs 16 residues. Germline assignment: CDR1 KGHDR and CDR2 SFDVKD. V lost 7 bases and J 3 bases, leaving 18 bases between the germline ends. In DNA form, the CDR3 reads TGTGCCACCAGCGATGGGGGGAACTCAGATGGAAACACCATATATTTT. This sequence encodes CATSDGGNSDGNTIYF.

This chain connects TRBV9 to TRBJ1-3, with TRBD1 identical over 9 bases. Per germline, CDR1 SGDLS and CDR2 YYNGEE. This CDR3 spans 14 amino acids. After removal of 4 bases from V and 6 bases from J, the junction contained 5 bases not matched to a gene. Here the CDR3 reads CASSPRTGENTIYF. CDR3 nucleotides: TGTGCCAGCAGCCCACGGACAGGGGAAAACACCATATATTTT.

The chain has TRBV28 and TRBJ1-5, with D unclear. V was clipped by 5 bases and J by 5 bases, with 16 bases between them. CDR1 and CDR2 from the germline V gene are MDHEN and SYDVKM. This CDR3 is 15 amino acids long. The CDR3: CASSPHQDPHQPQHF. The DNA for the CDR3 is TGTGCCAGCAGTCCACACCAAGACCCTCATCAGCCCCAGCATTTT.

The J gene is TRBJ1-6, the V gene TRBV2, with 7 positions matching TRBD1. V shed 7 bases and J 8 bases; nucleotides not matched to a gene: 11. The CDR3 spans 15 residues. Germline V gene lookup returns CDR1 SNHLY and CDR2 FYNNEI. The CDR3 loop is CASTGQVSNYSPLHF. The CDR3 bases are TGTGCCAGCACCGGACAGGTTTCCAACTATTCACCCCTCCACTTT.

The gene calls are TRBV24-1 and TRBJ1-5, with 11 bases fitting TRBD1. The CDR3 has 16 amino acids. V shed 7 bases and J 5 bases; nucleotides not matched to a gene: 9. Germline assignment: CDR1 KGHDR and CDR2 SFDVKD. The CDR3 DNA is TGTGCCACCAGAGCAAGCACGGGACAGGGGGATCAGCCCCAGCATTTT. Translation: CATRASTGQGDQPQHF.

The V and J genes are TRBV10-3 and TRBJ1-1; perhaps TRBD1 as D (5 bases). V was pared by 9 bases and J by 0 bases, with 14 bases between. CDR1 and CDR2 (germline): ENHRY, SYGVKD. The CDR3 loop spans 14 amino acids. The CDR3 region is CAIAAGYLNTEAFF. Written as DNA, the CDR3 is TGTGCCATAGCGGCAGGGTATCTGAACACTGAAGCTTTCTTT.

This chain joins TRBV27 and TRBJ1-4; tentative D call: TRBD1 (5 bases). The CDR3 extends over 12 amino acids. Germline CDR1 reads MNHEY; CDR2 reads SMNVEV (reference sequence). Trimming removed 3 bases from V and 10 bases from J, with 9 bases in between. The CDR3 here is CASSFRGGKLFF. The CDR3 coding sequence is TGTGCCAGCAGTTTCCGGGGCGGAAAACTGTTTTTT. The full variable domain, completed using reference TRBV27 and TRBJ1-4, is EAQVTQNPRYLITVTGKKLTVTCSQNMNHEYMSWYRQDPGLGLRQIYYSMNVEVTDKGDVPEGYKVSRKEKRNFPLILESPSPNQTSLYFCASSFRGGKLFFGSGTQLSVL.

This chain connects TRBV4-1 to TRBJ2-2, with TRBD2 as a possible D gene (5 bases). The CDR3 has 15 residues. Germline lookup yields CDR1 MGHRA and CDR2 YSYEKL. V lost 3 bases and J lost 1, with 9 bases in between. CDR3 nucleotides: TGCGCCAGCAGCCACGGGGTATGGAACACCGGGGAGCTGTTTTTT. Amino acids: CASSHGVWNTGELFF.

This clone was recorded once. The chain combines TRBV5-1 with TRBJ2-6; D ambiguous. Germline loops: CDR1 SGHRS, CDR2 YFSETQ. V shed 0 bases and J shed 1 base, with 5 bases lying between them. The CDR3 is 15 amino acids. As DNA, the CDR3 is TGCGCCAGCAGCTTGGACACTTCTGGGGCCAACGTCCTGACTTTC. It encodes CASSLDTSGANVLTF. Full variable domain (remainder filled in from reference TRBV5-1 and TRBJ2-6): KAGVTQTPRYLIKTRGQQVTLSCSPISGHRSVSWYQQTPGQGLQFLFEYFSETQRNKGNFPGRFSGRQFSNSRSEMNVSTLELGDSALYLCASSLDTSGANVLTFGAGSRLTVL.